Sequencing of this TCR beta chain was carried out in a study of CD8+ T cells in alopecia areata. Study-level background: In an open-label trial, patients got 5 to 10 mg tofacitinib twice daily. Treatment ran 6 to 18 months, with 6 months of follow-up afterward.

For this clone: What it binds is unknown.

The study's findings and limits: Researchers reported that TCR sharing among patients proved less clear than in mice, possibly HLA-linked.

Per germline, CDR1 KGHSH and CDR2 LQKENI. Trimming removed 3 bases from V and 1 base from J; junction bases left unmatched: 4. There are 15 residues in the CDR3. cDNA reverse transcribed from extracted RNA served as the sequencing template. Generated by immunoSEQ multiplex PCR, the TCRdb table keeps only in-frame clones and is missing some. This sample has approximately 150,000 clones, with 51% found just once. Sorted populations comprised CD4+ and CD8+ T cells obtained from PBMCs. The receptor was isolated from a human donor with alopecia areata. This chain uses TRBV18 with TRBJ1-1; 8 positions match TRBD1. The sample in question was CD4+ T cells sorted from blood, obtained at week 0. CDR3 nucleotide sequence: TGTGCCAGCTCACCCTTAGGACAGGGGAACACTGAAGCTTTCTTT. Translation: CASSPLGQGNTEAFF. Together with reference TRBV18 and TRBJ1-1, the CDR3 gives the full variable domain: NAGVMQNPRHLVRRRGQEARLRCSPMKGHSHVYWYRQLPEEGLKFMVYLQKENIIDESGMPKERFSAEFPKEGPSILRIQQVVRGDSAAYFCASSPLGQGNTEAFFGQGTRLTVV.